The source of this T cell receptor (beta chain) is a study of cytomegalovirus exposure and HLA in healthy donors. V lost 4 bases, J lost 1 base, and 9 bases lay in between. The CDR3 runs to 13 residues. Germline CDR1 reads SGHNT; CDR2 reads YYREEE (reference sequence). This PCR relied on a set of 60 Vbeta primers and 13 Jbeta primers. Repertoires were generated with immunoSEQ multiplex PCR, while TCRdb's copy carries only in-frame clones and drops some. The sample shows approximately 75,000 clones, 65% to 70% of them seen only once. The sequence came from a middle-aged man in good health and CMV-seropositive. The sample taken for sequencing was PBMCs. J is TRBJ2-7 and V is TRBV5-4; D possibly corresponds to TRBD2 (5 bases). The DNA of the CDR3 is TGTGCCAGCAGCACCGGGGATTCCTACGAGCAGTACTTC. It translates to CASSTGDSYEQYF.